A selection of T cell receptor beta chains follows, all from one sample in a study of early T cells in non-severe SARS-CoV-2 infection. TCRdb passed the 5' RACE reads through MiXCR, listing each CDR3 protein once. The sample records tens of thousands of distinct CDR3 sequences, about 10% being singletons. Material: whole blood. The receptors were sampled from an adult who was a healthcare worker with PCR-confirmed SARS-CoV-2 infection or an uninfected control (not recorded which). Each CDR3 is given with its conserved first and last residue. A D gene is named only where the DNA matches it firmly. Size is stated for part of the rows, as once, few or many counts, or as a class when the clone is expanded.

CDR3nt: TGTGCCAGGACCCTAGAGGGGGGGCCCGCCTACGAGCAGTACTTC
CDR3aa: CARTLEGGPAYEQYF
abundance: -
j_gene: TRBJ2-7
v_gene: TRBV30
d_gene: -

CDR3nt: TGTGCCAGCAGCCCCACTAGCGGGAGAAATGAGCAGTTCTTC
CDR3aa: CASSPTSGRNEQFF
abundance: many
j_gene: TRBJ2-1
v_gene: TRBV7-2
d_gene: TRBD2

CDR3nt: TGTGCCAGCAGTGTGCCTTCCATGGGCGAGCAGTACTTC
CDR3aa: CASSVPSMGEQYF
abundance: few
j_gene: TRBJ2-7
v_gene: TRBV28
d_gene: -

CDR3nt: TGTGCCTGGGGGACAGGACCCTACGAGCAGTACTTC
CDR3aa: CAWGTGPYEQYF
abundance: -
j_gene: TRBJ2-7
v_gene: TRBV30
d_gene: TRBD1

CDR3nt: TGTGCCAGCAGTTCCCTCTACGAGCAGTACTTC
CDR3aa: CASSSLYEQYF
abundance: many
j_gene: TRBJ2-7
v_gene: TRBV12-3/TRBV12-4
d_gene: -

CDR3nt: TGTGCCAGCAGTTTACCGGGGGCGGTGTTCTTC
CDR3aa: CASSLPGAVFF
abundance: once
j_gene: TRBJ2-1
v_gene: TRBV12-3/TRBV12-4
d_gene: -

CDR3nt: TGTGCCAGCAGTTCCTTCCCTGGACGGAGTTACTACGAGCAGTACTTC
CDR3aa: CASSSFPGRSYYEQYF
abundance: -
j_gene: TRBJ2-7
v_gene: TRBV12-3/TRBV12-4
d_gene: -

CDR3nt: TGTGCCAGCAGCCGCAGGACAGGGGACGGGGGAAACGCCAAAAACATTCAGTACTTC
CDR3aa: CASSRRTGDGGNAKNIQYF
abundance: -
j_gene: TRBJ2-4
v_gene: TRBV6-5
d_gene: TRBD1

CDR3nt: TGCAGTGCCGGTACCGGGACTAGCGGGGGCTTCAATGAGCAGTTCTTC
CDR3aa: CSAGTGTSGGFNEQFF
abundance: -
j_gene: TRBJ2-1
v_gene: TRBV20-1
d_gene: TRBD2

CDR3nt: TGTGCCAGCAGCCGATCTAAGAATGAAAAACTGTTTTTT
CDR3aa: CASSRSKNEKLFF
abundance: many
j_gene: TRBJ1-4
v_gene: TRBV7-2
d_gene: -

CDR3nt: TGTGCCAGCAGCCCCTGGGAGGGGACCTACAATGAGCAGTTCTTC
CDR3aa: CASSPWEGTYNEQFF
abundance: many
j_gene: TRBJ2-1
v_gene: TRBV7-9
d_gene: TRBD2

CDR3nt: TGTGCCAGCAGCTCTATAAGCGCTGAAGCTTTCTTT
CDR3aa: CASSSISAEAFF
abundance: many
j_gene: TRBJ1-1
v_gene: TRBV6-5
d_gene: -

CDR3nt: TGCAGTGCTAGTAGGTTCTTAGGCAATGAGCAGTTCTTC
CDR3aa: CSASRFLGNEQFF
abundance: few
j_gene: TRBJ2-1
v_gene: TRBV20-1
d_gene: -

CDR3nt: TGTGCCAGCAGCTTAGGACCCTCCTACAATGAGCAGTTCTTC
CDR3aa: CASSLGPSYNEQFF
abundance: many
j_gene: TRBJ2-1
v_gene: TRBV7-3
d_gene: -

CDR3nt: TGCAGCGTTACGGCGCGGAGCGACACTGAAGCTTTCTTT
CDR3aa: CSVTARSDTEAFF
abundance: few
j_gene: TRBJ1-1
v_gene: TRBV29-1
d_gene: -

CDR3nt: TGCAGCGTTGAAGCGGGGGCGAACACCGGGGAGCTGTTTTTT
CDR3aa: CSVEAGANTGELFF
abundance: few
j_gene: TRBJ2-2
v_gene: TRBV29-1
d_gene: -

CDR3nt: TGTGCCAGCAGCTTAAGCGCGGGGGGGCCGGGTGAGCAGTTCTTC
CDR3aa: CASSLSAGGPGEQFF
abundance: -
j_gene: TRBJ2-1
v_gene: TRBV7-3
d_gene: TRBD2